The rows below give T cell receptor beta chains drawn from one sample of a study of T cell responses to AZD1222 COVID-19 vaccine. Profiling relied on immunoSEQ multiplex PCR, and the TCRdb table lists in-frame clones only, not all of them. The table records approximately 130,000 clones, about 82% of them present only once. The material was peripheral blood, obtained 28 days after the second dose of the MenACWY control vaccine. These receptors all come from an adult who received the MenACWY meningococcal vaccine as a control. Each CDR3 is given with its conserved first and last residue. The listing skips clone size in some rows; elsewhere it reads once, few, many or a size class.

-	TRBV27	TRBJ1-6	CASSVLTVGPRSPLHF
-	TRBV27	TRBJ2-7	CASSWSGLAYEQYF
-	TRBV11-2	TRBJ2-4	CASSSLGLAGRWVQNIQYF
-	TRBV3-1/TRBV3-2	TRBJ2-1	CASSVRPAGGSYNEQFF
-	TRBV2	TRBJ2-2	CASSGDRTRELFF
-	TRBV27	TRBJ2-1	CASSSRPLGNEQFF
-	TRBV6-5	TRBJ2-1	CASSYSPLSYNEQFF
-	TRBV7-6	TRBJ2-7	CASSLTSGQYEQYF
-	TRBV5-1	TRBJ1-4	CASSPGQAWHEKLFF
-	TRBV6-5	TRBJ2-2	CASSDRPGELFF
-	TRBV19	TRBJ1-2	CASNPDRGYGYTF
-	TRBV13	TRBJ2-7	CASSPQGQVYEQYF
-	TRBV6-2/TRBV6-3	TRBJ2-3	CASSHLQGRAGGSSTDTQYF
-	TRBV12-3/TRBV12-4	TRBJ1-1	CASSFTEAFF
few	TRBV4-2	TRBJ1-6	CASSRGDSPLHF